This TCR beta chain was obtained from a study of blood T cells in healthy people across ages. Study overall: There was about one barcoded beta molecule captured by template switching per two T cells.

This clonotype was recorded once. The germline gives CDR1 MDHEN, CDR2 SYDVKM. Trimming shortened V by 5 bases and J by 3 bases, and 17 bases separated the two germline ends. The CDR3 is 16 residues long. With a J-beta primer mix and a sample-barcoded 5' primer, a second PCR ran about 7 to 12 cycles. MiXCR, applied by TCRdb to the 5' RACE reads, yields one record per CDR3 protein. Of hundreds of thousands of distinct CDR3 sequences listed, 56% were seen once; the top ten hold roughly 25%. The gene calls are TRBV28 and TRBJ2-4, with D hard to call. The receptor was isolated from a man aged 40-49 years in good health. Sequenced sample: blood. The CDR3 loop reads CASSTLDPRSKNIQYF. CDR3 coding DNA: TGTGCCAGCAGTACCCTCGACCCCCGTAGCAAAAACATTCAGTACTTC. Complete variable domain (other parts from reference TRBV28 and TRBJ2-4): DVKVTQSSRYLVKRTGEKVFLECVQDMDHENMFWYRQDPGLGLRLIYFSYDVKMKEKGDIPEGYSVSREKKERFSLILESASTNQTSMYLCASSTLDPRSKNIQYFGAGTRLSVL.